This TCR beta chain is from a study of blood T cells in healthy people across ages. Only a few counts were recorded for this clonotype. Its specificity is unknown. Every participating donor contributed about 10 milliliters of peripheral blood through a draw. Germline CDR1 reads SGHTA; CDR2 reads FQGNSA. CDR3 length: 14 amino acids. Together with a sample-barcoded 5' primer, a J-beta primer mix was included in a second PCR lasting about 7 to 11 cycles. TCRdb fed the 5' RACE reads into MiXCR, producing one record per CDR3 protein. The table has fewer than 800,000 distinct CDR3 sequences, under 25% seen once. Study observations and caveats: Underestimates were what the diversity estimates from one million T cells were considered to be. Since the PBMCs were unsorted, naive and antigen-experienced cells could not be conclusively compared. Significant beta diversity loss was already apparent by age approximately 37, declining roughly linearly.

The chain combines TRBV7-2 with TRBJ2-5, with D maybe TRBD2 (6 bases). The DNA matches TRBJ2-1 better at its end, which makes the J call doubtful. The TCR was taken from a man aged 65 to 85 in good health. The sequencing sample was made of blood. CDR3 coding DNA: TGTGCCAGCAGCTTAGCGGGAGGTTTGACTGAGCAGTTCTTC. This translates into CASSLAGGLTEQFF.